This TCR beta chain originates from a study of blood T cell repertoires in COVID-19. There are 14 residues in the CDR3. Germline CDR1 and CDR2: SGHRS and YFSETQ. V shed 0 bases and J shed 12 bases, with 16 bases lying between them. Sequenced by immunoSEQ multiplex PCR; TCRdb stores in-frame clones only, minus some. This sample has about 55,000 clones, with around 90% found just once. Sequenced material: peripheral blood. The clonotype originates from a man older than 75 with acute or convalescent COVID-19. This chain links TRBV5-1 with TRBJ2-1; possible D gene TRBD1, 5 bases. In DNA form, the CDR3 reads TGCGCCAGCAGCTTGGGAGGTCGGCAGGGAAGGCAGTTCTTC. The encoded protein is CASSLGGRQGRQFF.